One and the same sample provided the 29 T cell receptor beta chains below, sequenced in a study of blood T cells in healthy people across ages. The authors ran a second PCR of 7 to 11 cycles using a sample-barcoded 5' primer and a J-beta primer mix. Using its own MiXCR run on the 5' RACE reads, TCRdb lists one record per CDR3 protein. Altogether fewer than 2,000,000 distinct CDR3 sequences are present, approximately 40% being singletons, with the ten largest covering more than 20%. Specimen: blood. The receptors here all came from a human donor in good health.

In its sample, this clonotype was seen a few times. This CDR3 reads CSADRVTGYTF. The CDR3 DNA follows: TGCAGTGCTGACAGGGTCACGGGCTACACCTTC. The chain carries TRBV20-1 and TRBJ1-2; the match to TRBD1 covers 7 bases. CDR3 length: 11 amino acids. J gave up 8 bases and V 5 bases, and 5 bases lay outside the gene matches. Germline-derived CDR1 and CDR2 are DFQATT and SNEGSKA (reference sequence).

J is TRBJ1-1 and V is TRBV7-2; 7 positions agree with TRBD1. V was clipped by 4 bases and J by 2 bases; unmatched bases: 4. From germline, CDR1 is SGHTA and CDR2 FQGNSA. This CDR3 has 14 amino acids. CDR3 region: CASSSGQINTEAFF. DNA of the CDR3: TGTGCCAGCAGCTCGGGACAGATAAACACTGAAGCTTTCTTT.

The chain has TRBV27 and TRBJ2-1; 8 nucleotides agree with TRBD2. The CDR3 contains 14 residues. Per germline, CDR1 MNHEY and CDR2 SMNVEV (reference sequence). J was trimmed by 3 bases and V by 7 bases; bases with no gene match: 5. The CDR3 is CASTLGLDYNEQFF. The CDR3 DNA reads TGTGCCAGCACCCTGGGACTAGACTACAATGAGCAGTTCTTC.

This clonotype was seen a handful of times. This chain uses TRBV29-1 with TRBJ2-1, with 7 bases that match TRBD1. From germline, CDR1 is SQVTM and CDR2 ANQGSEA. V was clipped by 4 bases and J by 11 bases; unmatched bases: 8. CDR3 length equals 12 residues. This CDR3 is CSVAMTGFKQFF. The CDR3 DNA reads TGCAGCGTTGCCATGACAGGGTTTAAGCAGTTCTTC.

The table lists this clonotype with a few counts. The chain's CDR3 is CASSLGPQVQYF. CDR3 in DNA: TGTGCCAGCAGCTTAGGTCCTCAGGTGCAGTACTTC. The chain joins TRBV7-9 to TRBJ2-7; no clear D. Trimming left V 1 base short and J 9 bases short, with 10 bases between. The CDR3 covers 12 residues. The germline CDR1 and CDR2 sequences are SEHNR and FQNEAQ (reference sequence).

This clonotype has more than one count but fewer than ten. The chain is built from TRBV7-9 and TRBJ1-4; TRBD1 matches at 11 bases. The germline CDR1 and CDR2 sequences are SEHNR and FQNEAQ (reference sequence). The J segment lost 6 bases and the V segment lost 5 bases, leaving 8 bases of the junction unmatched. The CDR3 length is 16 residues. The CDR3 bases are TGTGCCAGCAGCCCTAGGACAGGGGGCACGGATGAAAAACTGTTTTTT. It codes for CASSPRTGGTDEKLFF.

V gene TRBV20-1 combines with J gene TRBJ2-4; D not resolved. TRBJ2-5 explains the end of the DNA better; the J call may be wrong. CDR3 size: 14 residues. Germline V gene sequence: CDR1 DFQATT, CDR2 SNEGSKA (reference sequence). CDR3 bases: TGCAGTGCTAGAGTTGGGCTATCCCAAGAGACCCAGTACTTC. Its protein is CSARVGLSQETQYF.

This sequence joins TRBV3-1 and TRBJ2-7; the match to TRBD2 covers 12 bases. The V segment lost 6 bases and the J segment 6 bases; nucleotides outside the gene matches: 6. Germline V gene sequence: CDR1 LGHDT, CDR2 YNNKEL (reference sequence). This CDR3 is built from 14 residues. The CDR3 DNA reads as TGTGCCAGCAGGCCTACTAGCGGGGGGTCCGAGCAGTACTTC. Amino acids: CASRPTSGGSEQYF.

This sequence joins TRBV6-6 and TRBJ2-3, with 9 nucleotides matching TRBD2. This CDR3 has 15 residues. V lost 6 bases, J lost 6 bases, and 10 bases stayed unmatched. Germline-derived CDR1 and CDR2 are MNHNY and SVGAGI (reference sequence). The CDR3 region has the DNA TGTGCCAGCAGGGAGGGGACTAGCCCTTGGGATACGCAGTATTTT. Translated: CASREGTSPWDTQYF.

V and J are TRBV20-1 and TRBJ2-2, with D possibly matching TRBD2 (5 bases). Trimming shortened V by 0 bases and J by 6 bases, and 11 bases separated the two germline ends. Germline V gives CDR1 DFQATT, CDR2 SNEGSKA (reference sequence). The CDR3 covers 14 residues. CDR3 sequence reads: CSARDSGFAGELFF. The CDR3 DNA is TGCAGTGCTAGAGATTCGGGATTCGCCGGGGAGCTGTTTTTT.

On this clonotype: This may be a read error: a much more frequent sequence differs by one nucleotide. The DNA for the CDR3 is TGCGCCAGCAGCCGTTCAGAGGGGGAGCACGAGCAGTACTTC. It codes for CASSRSEGEHEQYF. The chain couples TRBV4-1 to TRBJ2-5, with D maybe TRBD1 (6 bases). TRBJ2-7 matches the DNA end more closely, so the J call is doubtful. This CDR3 spans 14 amino acids. Germline V gene sequence: CDR1 MGHRA, CDR2 YSYEKL.

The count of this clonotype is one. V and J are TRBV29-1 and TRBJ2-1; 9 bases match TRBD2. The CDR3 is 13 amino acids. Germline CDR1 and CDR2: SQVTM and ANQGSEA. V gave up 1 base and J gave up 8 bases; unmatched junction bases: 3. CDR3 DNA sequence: TGCAGCGTTGAAGGGCGGGAGGGCGATGAGCAGTTCTTC. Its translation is CSVEGREGDEQFF.

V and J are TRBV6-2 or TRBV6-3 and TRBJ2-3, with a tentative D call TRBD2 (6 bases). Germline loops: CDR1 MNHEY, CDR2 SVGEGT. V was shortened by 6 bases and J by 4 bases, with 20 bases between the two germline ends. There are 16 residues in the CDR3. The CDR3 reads CASSYSQTGRPDTQYF. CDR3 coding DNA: TGTGCCAGCAGCTACAGCCAAACGGGGAGGCCAGATACGCAGTATTTT.

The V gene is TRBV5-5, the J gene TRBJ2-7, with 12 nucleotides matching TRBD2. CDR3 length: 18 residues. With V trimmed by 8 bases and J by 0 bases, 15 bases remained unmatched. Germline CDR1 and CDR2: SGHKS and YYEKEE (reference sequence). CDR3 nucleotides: TGTGCCAGTAGTCTGGGCGCGACTAGCGGGGGCTACTCCTACGAGCAGTACTTC. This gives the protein CASSLGATSGGYSYEQYF.

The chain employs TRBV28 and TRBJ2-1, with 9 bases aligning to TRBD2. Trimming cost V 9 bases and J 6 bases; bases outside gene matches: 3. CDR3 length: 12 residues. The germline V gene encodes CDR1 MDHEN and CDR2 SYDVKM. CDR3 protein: CASTSGFNEQFF. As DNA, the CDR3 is TGTGCCAGTACTAGCGGGTTCAATGAGCAGTTCTTC. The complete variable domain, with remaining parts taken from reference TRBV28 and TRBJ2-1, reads DVKVTQSSRYLVKRTGEKVFLECVQDMDHENMFWYRQDPGLGLRLIYFSYDVKMKEKGDIPEGYSVSREKKERFSLILESASTNQTSMYLCASTSGFNEQFFGPGTRLTVL.

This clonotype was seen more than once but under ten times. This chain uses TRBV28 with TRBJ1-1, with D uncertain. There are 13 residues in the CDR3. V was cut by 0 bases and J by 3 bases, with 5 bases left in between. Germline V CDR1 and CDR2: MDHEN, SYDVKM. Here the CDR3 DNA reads TGTGCCAGCAGTTTATGGGCAGACACTGAAGCTTTCTTT. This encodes CASSLWADTEAFF.

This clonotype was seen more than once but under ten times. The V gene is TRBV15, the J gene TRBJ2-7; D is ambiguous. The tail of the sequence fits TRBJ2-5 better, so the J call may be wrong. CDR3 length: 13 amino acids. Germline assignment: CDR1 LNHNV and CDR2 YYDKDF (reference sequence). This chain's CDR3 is CATSREEEETQYF. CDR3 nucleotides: TGTGCCACCAGCAGAGAAGAGGAAGAGACCCAGTACTTC.

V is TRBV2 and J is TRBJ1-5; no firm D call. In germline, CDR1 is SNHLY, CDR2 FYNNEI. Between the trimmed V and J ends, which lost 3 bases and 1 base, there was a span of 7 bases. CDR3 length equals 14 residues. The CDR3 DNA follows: TGTGCCAGCAGTGAGTCAGTCAGCAATCAGCCCCAGCATTTT. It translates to CASSESVSNQPQHF.

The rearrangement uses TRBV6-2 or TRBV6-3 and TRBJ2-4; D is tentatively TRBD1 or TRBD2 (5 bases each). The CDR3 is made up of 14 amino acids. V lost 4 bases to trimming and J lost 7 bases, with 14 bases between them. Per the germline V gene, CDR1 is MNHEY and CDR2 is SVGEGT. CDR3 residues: CASSWDRFVNIQYF. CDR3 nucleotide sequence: TGTGCCAGCAGTTGGGACCGGTTCGTCAACATTCAGTACTTC.

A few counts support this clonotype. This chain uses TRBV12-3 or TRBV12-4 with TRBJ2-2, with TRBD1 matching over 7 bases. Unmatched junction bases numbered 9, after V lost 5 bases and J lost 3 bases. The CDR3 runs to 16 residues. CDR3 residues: CASSPGQRTHTGELFF. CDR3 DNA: TGTGCCAGCAGTCCGGGACAGAGGACCCACACCGGGGAGCTGTTTTTT.

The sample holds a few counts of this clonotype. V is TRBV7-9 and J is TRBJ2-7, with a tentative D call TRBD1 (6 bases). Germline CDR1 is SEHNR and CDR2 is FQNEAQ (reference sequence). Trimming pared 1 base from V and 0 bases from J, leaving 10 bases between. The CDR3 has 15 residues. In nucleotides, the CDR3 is TGTGCCAGCAGCTTAGTTAGCAGGGGCTCCTACGAGCAGTACTTC. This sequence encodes CASSLVSRGSYEQYF.

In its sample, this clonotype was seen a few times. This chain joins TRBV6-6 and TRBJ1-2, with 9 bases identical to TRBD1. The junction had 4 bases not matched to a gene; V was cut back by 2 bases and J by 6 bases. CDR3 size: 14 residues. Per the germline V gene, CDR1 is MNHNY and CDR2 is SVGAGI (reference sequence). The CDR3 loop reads CASSYGQGRDGYTF. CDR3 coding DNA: TGTGCCAGCAGTTACGGACAGGGGAGGGATGGCTACACCTTC.

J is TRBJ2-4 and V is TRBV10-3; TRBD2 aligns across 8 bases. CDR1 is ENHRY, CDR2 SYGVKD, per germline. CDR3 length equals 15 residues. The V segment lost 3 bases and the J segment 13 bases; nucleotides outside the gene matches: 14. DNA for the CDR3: TGTGCCATCAGTGAAAGGCTAGCGGGCTACAATGAGCAGTACTTC. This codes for CAISERLAGYNEQYF.

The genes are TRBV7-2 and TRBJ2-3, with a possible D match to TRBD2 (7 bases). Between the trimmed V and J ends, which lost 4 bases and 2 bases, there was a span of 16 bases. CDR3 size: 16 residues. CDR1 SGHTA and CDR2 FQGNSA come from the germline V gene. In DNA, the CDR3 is TGTGCCAGCAGCTGGGGGGGGCAGTTATCCACAGATACGCAGTATTTT. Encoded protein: CASSWGGQLSTDTQYF.

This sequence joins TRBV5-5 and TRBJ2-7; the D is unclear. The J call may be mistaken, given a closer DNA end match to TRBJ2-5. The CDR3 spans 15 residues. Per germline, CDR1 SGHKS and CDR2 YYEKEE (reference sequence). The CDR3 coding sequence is TGTGCCAGCAGCTTGGTTGCGGCCGCCGGAGAGACCCAGTACTTC. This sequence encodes CASSLVAAAGETQYF.

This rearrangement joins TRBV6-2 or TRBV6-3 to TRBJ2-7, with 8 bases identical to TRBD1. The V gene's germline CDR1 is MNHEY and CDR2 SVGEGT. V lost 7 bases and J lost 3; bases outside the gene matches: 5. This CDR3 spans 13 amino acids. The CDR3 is CASIGQGSYEQYF. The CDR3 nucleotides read TGTGCCAGCATTGGACAGGGCAGCTACGAGCAGTACTTC.

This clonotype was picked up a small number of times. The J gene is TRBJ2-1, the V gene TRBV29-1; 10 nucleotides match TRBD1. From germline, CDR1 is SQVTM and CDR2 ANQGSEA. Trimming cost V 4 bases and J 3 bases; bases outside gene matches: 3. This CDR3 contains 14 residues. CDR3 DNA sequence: TGCAGCGTTGCCCGGGACAGGGGCTACAATGAGCAGTTCTTC. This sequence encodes CSVARDRGYNEQFF.

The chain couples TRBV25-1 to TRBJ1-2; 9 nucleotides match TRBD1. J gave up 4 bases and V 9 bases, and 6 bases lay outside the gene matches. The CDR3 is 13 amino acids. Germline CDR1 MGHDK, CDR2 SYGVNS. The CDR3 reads CASGTGIGYGYTF. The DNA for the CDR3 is TGTGCCAGTGGGACAGGGATCGGCTATGGCTACACCTTC.

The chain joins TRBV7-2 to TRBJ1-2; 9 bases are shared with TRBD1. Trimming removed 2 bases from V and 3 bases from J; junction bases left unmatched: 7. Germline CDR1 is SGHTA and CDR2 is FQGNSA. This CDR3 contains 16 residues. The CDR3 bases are TGTGCCAGCAGCTTATCGACGACAGGGGGATACTATGGCTACACCTTC. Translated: CASSLSTTGGYYGYTF.